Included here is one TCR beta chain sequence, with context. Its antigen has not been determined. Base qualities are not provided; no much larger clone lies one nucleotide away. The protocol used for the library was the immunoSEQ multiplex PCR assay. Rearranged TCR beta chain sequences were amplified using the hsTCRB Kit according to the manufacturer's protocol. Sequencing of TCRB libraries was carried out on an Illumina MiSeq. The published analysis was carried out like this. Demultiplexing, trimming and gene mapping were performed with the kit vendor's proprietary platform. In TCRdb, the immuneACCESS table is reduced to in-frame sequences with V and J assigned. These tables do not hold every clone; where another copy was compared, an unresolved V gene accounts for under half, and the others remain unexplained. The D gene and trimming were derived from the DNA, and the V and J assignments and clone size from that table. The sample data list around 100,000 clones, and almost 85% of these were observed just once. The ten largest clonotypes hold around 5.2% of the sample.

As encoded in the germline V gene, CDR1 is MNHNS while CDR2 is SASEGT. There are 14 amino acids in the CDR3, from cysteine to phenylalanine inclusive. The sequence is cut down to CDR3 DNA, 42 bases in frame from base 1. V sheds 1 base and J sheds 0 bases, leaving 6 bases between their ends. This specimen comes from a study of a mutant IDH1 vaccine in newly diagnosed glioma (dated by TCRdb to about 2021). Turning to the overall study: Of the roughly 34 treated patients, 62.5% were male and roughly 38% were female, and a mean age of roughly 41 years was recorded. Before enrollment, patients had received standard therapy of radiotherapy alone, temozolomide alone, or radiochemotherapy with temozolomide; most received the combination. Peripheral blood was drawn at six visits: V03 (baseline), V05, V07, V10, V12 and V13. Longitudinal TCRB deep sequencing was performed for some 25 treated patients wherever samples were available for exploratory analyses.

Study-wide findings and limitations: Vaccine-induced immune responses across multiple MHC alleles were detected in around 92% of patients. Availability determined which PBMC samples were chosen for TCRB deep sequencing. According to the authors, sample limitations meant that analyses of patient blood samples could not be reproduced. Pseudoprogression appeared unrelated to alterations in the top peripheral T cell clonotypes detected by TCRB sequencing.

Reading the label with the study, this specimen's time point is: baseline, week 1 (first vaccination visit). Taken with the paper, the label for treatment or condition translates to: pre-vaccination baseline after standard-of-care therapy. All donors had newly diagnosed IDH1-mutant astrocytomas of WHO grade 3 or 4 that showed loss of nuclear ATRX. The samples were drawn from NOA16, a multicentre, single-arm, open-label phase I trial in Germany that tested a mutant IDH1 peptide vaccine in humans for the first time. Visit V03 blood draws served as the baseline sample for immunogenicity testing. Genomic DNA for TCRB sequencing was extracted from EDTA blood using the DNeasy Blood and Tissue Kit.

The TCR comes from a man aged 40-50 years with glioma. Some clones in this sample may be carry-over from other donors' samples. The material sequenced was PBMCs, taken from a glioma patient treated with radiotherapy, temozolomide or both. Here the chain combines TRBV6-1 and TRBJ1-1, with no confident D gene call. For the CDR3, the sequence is CASSEVWVNTEAFF. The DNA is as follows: TGTGCCAGCAGTGAAGTCTGGGTGAACACTGAAGCTTTCTTT.